These 10 T cell receptor beta chains came from one sample sequenced in a study of Ad26.COV2.S vaccination and SARS-CoV-2 variants. The treatment here: about 20 received Ad26.COV2.S at low or high dose, single or two shots; about 5 received placebo; per-sample allocation not given. It was on day 63 after the first vaccine or placebo injection that samples were taken. Repertoires were generated with immunoSEQ multiplex PCR, while TCRdb's copy carries only in-frame clones and drops some. This sample yields roughly 300,000 clones, of which about 89% are seen a single time; under 6% belongs to the top ten. The sample consisted of peripheral blood, taken in a trial of Ad26.COV2.S vaccine versus placebo. The receptors here all came from a person between 18 and 65 years old who received the Ad26.COV2.S COVID-19 vaccine or a placebo.

This clone has just one count. This sequence joins TRBV24-1 and TRBJ2-1, with D tentatively TRBD1 (5 bases). In germline, CDR1 is KGHDR, CDR2 SFDVKD. The CDR3 contains 14 residues. The V gene lost 4 bases and the J gene lost 6 bases, with 12 bases spanning the gap. The CDR3: CATSDHQGGNEQFF. CDR3 coding DNA: TGTGCCACCAGTGACCACCAGGGTGGCAATGAGCAGTTCTTC.

Here the CDR3 reads CASSPGSRYEQYF. CDR3 nucleotide sequence: TGTGCCAGCAGTCCCGGGAGCCGCTACGAGCAGTACTTC. The chain joins TRBV28 to TRBJ2-7; maybe TRBD2 (6 bases). The CDR3 is 13 amino acids. Germline loops: CDR1 MDHEN, CDR2 SYDVKM. V was cut by 5 bases and J by 3 bases, with 11 bases left in between.

The chain couples TRBV2 to TRBJ1-2, with D perhaps TRBD1 (5 bases). The CDR3 spans 12 residues. Trimming cost V 3 bases and J 8 bases, with 10 bases left between them. Germline V gene lookup returns CDR1 SNHLY and CDR2 FYNNEI. Here the CDR3 reads CASSDGGNGYTF. CDR3 bases: TGTGCCAGCAGTGACGGGGGGAACGGCTACACCTTC. Together with reference TRBV2 and TRBJ1-2, the CDR3 gives the full variable domain: EPEVTQTPSHQVTQMGQEVILRCVPISNHLYFYWYRQILGQKVEFLVSFYNNEISEKSEIFDDQFSVERPDGSNFTLKIRSTKLEDSAMYFCASSDGGNGYTFGSGTRLTVV.

This chain links TRBV5-1 with TRBJ2-5; D is perhaps TRBD1 (6 bases). The V end was cut by 5 bases, the J end by 0 bases, with 11 bases between. This CDR3 is 14 amino acids long. In germline, CDR1 is SGHRS, CDR2 YFSETQ. CDR3 DNA: TGCGCCAGCAGGCCGACAGGCTACCAAGAGACCCAGTACTTC. Translation: CASRPTGYQETQYF.

V and J are TRBV12-3 or TRBV12-4 and TRBJ2-4, with a weak D call TRBD2 (5 bases). The CDR3 covers 13 residues. V gave up 4 bases and J gave up 3 bases, with 7 bases separating them. CDR3 DNA sequence: TGTGCCAGCAGTTCCGGGAACAAAAACATTCAGTACTTC. This encodes CASSSGNKNIQYF.

This clone has only one observation. The V call is TRBV30, the J call TRBJ1-3, with D possibly TRBD1 on 6 matching bases. CDR3 length: 14 amino acids. Germline CDR1 reads GTSNPN; CDR2 reads SVGIG (reference sequence). Trimming took off 4 bases at V and 3 bases at J, with 13 bases between the two ends. This CDR3 reads CAWTGGVLGNTIYF. Here the CDR3 DNA reads TGTGCCTGGACGGGGGGCGTTCTTGGAAACACCATATATTTT.

This chain connects TRBV9 to TRBJ2-5, with 8 bases that match TRBD2. The V segment lost 3 bases and the J segment 2 bases; nucleotides outside the gene matches: 9. Germline CDR1 and CDR2: SGDLS and YYNGEE. The CDR3 has 16 amino acids. CDR3 coding DNA: TGTGCCAGCAGCGGATCGAGCGGGAGCGGACAAGAGACCCAGTACTTC. Its translation: CASSGSSGSGQETQYF.

In its sample, this clone was seen once. This CDR3 reads CASSDRTGGHYGYTF. The CDR3 DNA reads TGTGCCAGTAGTGACCGGACAGGGGGCCACTATGGCTACACCTTC. The chain joins TRBV19 to TRBJ1-2; 11 bases are a match to TRBD1. The CDR3 spans 15 residues. Germline V lookup: CDR1 LNHDA, CDR2 SQIVND (reference sequence). Trimming at V came to 5 bases and at J to 3 bases, leaving 5 bases not matched to a gene.

The rearrangement uses TRBV6-5 and TRBJ1-1, with unresolved D. The CDR3 runs to 15 residues. Germline-derived CDR1 and CDR2 are MNHEY and SVGAGI. Trimming removed 3 bases at V and 1 base at J, with 12 bases between. The CDR3 protein is CASSYRGNQNTEAFF. The CDR3 DNA reads as TGTGCCAGCAGTTATCGCGGCAACCAGAACACTGAAGCTTTCTTT.

J is TRBJ2-5 and V is TRBV19; 7 bases are shared with TRBD1. The CDR3 extends over 15 amino acids. The J segment lost 5 bases and the V segment lost 4 bases, leaving 10 bases of the junction unmatched. Looked up from germline, CDR1 is LNHDA and CDR2 is SQIVND (reference sequence). The CDR3 DNA reads as TGTGCCAGTAGTACTTCTGACAGGGAGAGGGAGACCCAGTACTTC. It specifies CASSTSDRERETQYF. Drawing the rest from reference TRBV19 and TRBJ2-5, the complete variable domain is DGGITQSPKYLFRKEGQNVTLSCEQNLNHDAMYWYRQDPGQGLRLIYYSQIVNDFQKGDIAEGYSVSREKKESFPLTVTSAQKNPTAFYLCASSTSDRERETQYFGPGTRLLVL.